These 30 T cell receptor beta chains share one sample of origin, sequenced in a study of OX40 agonist ivuxolimab in advanced cancers. Here immunoSEQ multiplex PCR was the method, and the copy in TCRdb shows in-frame clones only, minus some. This table has tens of thousands of clones, 79% appearing once. The sample was CD4+ or CD8+ T cells sorted from blood, taken in a trial of the OX40 agonist ivuxolimab. The receptors were sampled from an adult with an advanced solid tumor such as melanoma, head and neck, liver or kidney cancer.

The chain carries TRBV6-5 and TRBJ2-2; perhaps TRBD1 as D (5 bases). This CDR3 has 11 residues. The V end was cut by 6 bases, the J end by 6 bases, with 5 bases between. Germline V gives CDR1 MNHEY, CDR2 SVGAGI. The CDR3 loop reads CASRGAGELFF. In DNA form, the CDR3 reads TGTGCCAGCAGAGGGGCCGGGGAGCTGTTTTTT.

The CDR3 sequence is CASSSRVAGTEAFF. As DNA, the CDR3 is TGTGCCAGTAGCTCCAGGGTTGCTGGCACTGAAGCTTTCTTT. The genes are TRBV19 and TRBJ1-1, with a possible D match to TRBD1 (5 bases). Trimming shortened V by 6 bases and J by 4 bases, and 15 bases separated the two germline ends. The CDR3 consists of 14 residues. Germline V CDR1 and CDR2: LNHDA, SQIVND (reference sequence).

The chain has TRBV28 and TRBJ2-7, with 9 bases lining up with TRBD2. The CDR3 sequence is 14 residues long. Unmatched junction bases numbered 6, after V lost 2 bases and J lost 7 bases. The germline CDR1 and CDR2 sequences are MDHEN and SYDVKM. In DNA form, the CDR3 reads TGTGCCAGCAGTTTAGCGGGAGGGCCGCGGGAGCAGTACTTC. Translating gives CASSLAGGPREQYF.

This rearrangement joins TRBV27 to TRBJ2-1; 7 bases are shared with TRBD2. Trimming took 4 bases from V and 6 from J; bases not matched to a gene: 6. This CDR3 comprises 14 residues. Per the germline V gene, CDR1 is MNHEY and CDR2 is SMNVEV (reference sequence). The CDR3, as DNA: TGTGCCAGCAGTTCGGGAGGAGGGATCAATGAGCAGTTCTTC. Translating it yields CASSSGGGINEQFF.

V and J are TRBV2 and TRBJ2-7, with 7 bases identical to TRBD2. The CDR3 loop spans 13 amino acids. Germline-derived CDR1 and CDR2 are SNHLY and FYNNEI. CDR3 in amino acids: CAVVGGDSYEQYF. The CDR3 DNA reads as TGTGCTGTAGTGGGGGGGGACTCCTACGAGCAGTACTTC.

This clone occurred a few times. The chain employs TRBV6-7 and TRBJ2-7; 7 nucleotides match TRBD1. TRBV6-7 is marked as an open reading frame, function uncertain. This CDR3 comprises 14 residues. J lost 0 bases, V lost 3 bases, and 2 bases had no gene match. This CDR3 reads CASSYRDSSYEQYF. In DNA form, the CDR3 reads TGTGCCAGCAGTTATAGGGACAGCTCCTACGAGCAGTACTTC.

This chain connects TRBV6-5 to TRBJ1-4, with 7 positions matching TRBD1. CDR1 MNHEY and CDR2 SVGAGI come from the germline V gene. This CDR3 comprises 13 residues. V gave up 7 bases and J gave up 8 bases; unmatched junction bases: 7. CDR3 amino acids: CASNTAQGEKLFF. In DNA form, the CDR3 reads TGTGCCAGCAACACCGCACAGGGGGAAAAACTGTTTTTT.

This clone was seen a handful of times. The chain recombines TRBV5-6 with TRBJ2-7; D assignment may be TRBD1 or TRBD2 (5 bases each). This CDR3 is built from 14 residues. Looked up from germline, CDR1 is SGHDT and CDR2 is YYEEEE. V shed 5 bases and J shed 4 bases, with 16 bases lying between them. The CDR3 sequence is CASSTGTENYEQYF. The CDR3 DNA follows: TGTGCCAGCAGTACCGGGACGGAGAATTACGAGCAGTACTTC.

The chain has TRBV27 and TRBJ2-5; D is unclear. The DNA matches TRBJ2-7 better at its end, which makes the J call doubtful. This CDR3 spans 15 amino acids. Germline V gene data show CDR1 as MNHEY and CDR2 as SMNVEV (reference sequence). As DNA, the CDR3 is TGTGCCAGCAGTTTGAGAGGTCCAGGATCCCTCGAGCAGTACTTC. It yields the protein CASSLRGPGSLEQYF.

This clone was detected only a few times. The CDR3 nucleotides are TGTGCCAGTAGTAATCGGGAAGCCAATCAGCCCCAGCATTTT. As protein: CASSNREANQPQHF. The genes are TRBV19 and TRBJ1-5, with unresolved D. Trimming cost V 4 bases and J 3 bases, with 10 bases left between them. Germline lookup yields CDR1 LNHDA and CDR2 SQIVND (reference sequence). CDR3 length equals 14 residues.

The CDR3 region has the DNA TGCGCCAGCAGCCAGACAGGGGGGCTCTATGGCTACACCTTC. Protein sequence: CASSQTGGLYGYTF. The rearrangement joins TRBV10-1 to TRBJ1-2, with 9 nucleotides matching TRBD1. This CDR3 spans 14 amino acids. Germline CDR1 and CDR2: WNHNN and SYGVQD (reference sequence). V lost 6 bases, J lost 4 bases, and 6 bases stayed unmatched.

CDR3 DNA sequence: TGCGCCAGCAGCCTTGAGACCGGGGCTTCCGGGGAGCTGTTTTTT. It encodes CASSLETGASGELFF. V is TRBV5-1 and J is TRBJ2-2; D could derive from TRBD1 or TRBD2 (5 bases each). Germline CDR1 and CDR2: SGHRS and YFSETQ. The V end lost 4 bases, the J end lost 6 bases, and 16 bases lay between the germline ends. CDR3 length: 15 residues. The variable domain in full, completed from reference TRBV5-1 and TRBJ2-2, reads KAGVTQTPRYLIKTRGQQVTLSCSPISGHRSVSWYQQTPGQGLQFLFEYFSETQRNKGNFPGRFSGRQFSNSRSEMNVSTLELGDSALYLCASSLETGASGELFFGEGSRLTVL.

The chain is built from TRBV5-4 and TRBJ2-7; 7 bases are shared with TRBD1. Germline loops: CDR1 SGHNT, CDR2 YYREEE (reference sequence). After removal of 3 bases from V and 3 bases from J, the junction contained 3 bases not matched to a gene. The CDR3 spans 13 residues. CDR3 sequence reads: CASSSQGDYEQYF. CDR3 DNA: TGTGCCAGCAGCTCGCAGGGGGACTACGAGCAGTACTTC.

The CDR3 DNA reads TGTGCCAGCAGTTTCGGACAGGGGTTGGAACTGTTTTTT. Translated: CASSFGQGLELFF. The J gene is TRBJ1-4, the V gene TRBV27; 9 bases match TRBD1. The CDR3 loop spans 13 amino acids. Germline trimming cut 3 bases from V and 12 bases from J; bases unmatched to any gene: 5. The germline V gene encodes CDR1 MNHEY and CDR2 SMNVEV (reference sequence).

The rearrangement uses TRBV9 and TRBJ2-2; D might be TRBD2 (6 bases). V was pared by 1 base and J by 0 bases, with 7 bases between. The CDR3 covers 15 residues. Germline V lookup: CDR1 SGDLS, CDR2 YYNGEE. The CDR3 region has the DNA TGTGCCAGCAGCGTAAGCGGGTCGAACACCGGGGAGCTGTTTTTT. The encoded protein is CASSVSGSNTGELFF.

This chain connects TRBV7-8 to TRBJ1-2, with D possibly being TRBD1 (5 bases). Trimming pared 2 bases from V and 8 bases from J, leaving 15 bases between. Germline CDR1 SGHVS, CDR2 FQNEAQ. This CDR3 is 14 amino acids long. This CDR3 is CASSLPGQGEGYTF. In DNA form, the CDR3 reads TGTGCCAGCAGCTTACCTGGACAAGGAGAGGGCTACACCTTC.

The CDR3, as DNA: TGTGCCAGCAGTAAGCTAGCGGGAGAGGTTTACGAGCAGTACTTC. Protein: CASSKLAGEVYEQYF. The chain recombines TRBV27 with TRBJ2-7; 10 positions match TRBD2. Germline-derived CDR1 and CDR2 are MNHEY and SMNVEV (reference sequence). This CDR3 region has 15 residues. J was trimmed by 4 bases and V by 5 bases; bases with no gene match: 8.

This sequence joins TRBV28 and TRBJ1-1; D perhaps matches TRBD1 (6 bases). The CDR3 length is 15 residues. With 6 bases removed from V and 3 bases from J, the gap between germline ends came to 17 bases. The germline gives CDR1 MDHEN, CDR2 SYDVKM. The CDR3 region is CASSRFARGDTEAFF. The CDR3 nucleotides read TGTGCCAGCAGCCGCTTTGCCAGGGGAGACACTGAAGCTTTCTTT.

V gene TRBV5-8 combines with J gene TRBJ2-7, with D perhaps TRBD1 (6 bases). In germline, CDR1 is SGHTS, CDR2 YDEGEE. The CDR3 is 16 residues long. V was clipped by 4 bases and J by 1 base, with 18 bases between them. The CDR3 here is CASSPGTRALSYEQYF. For the CDR3, the DNA is TGTGCCAGCAGCCCGGGGACAAGGGCCCTATCCTACGAGCAGTACTTC.

The V and J genes are TRBV28 and TRBJ2-7; D is perhaps TRBD1 or TRBD2 (5 bases each). V lost 5 bases, J lost 1 base, and 21 bases lay in between. CDR3 length equals 17 residues. CDR1 and CDR2 from the germline V gene are MDHEN and SYDVKM. CDR3: CASSPRGSGLQSYEQYF. As DNA, the CDR3 is TGTGCCAGCAGTCCCCGCGGGTCGGGGCTCCAATCCTACGAGCAGTACTTC.

The chain uses TRBV30 and TRBJ2-1, with D unclear. Trimming took 5 bases from V and 1 from J, leaving 15 bases between them. Germline V CDR1 and CDR2: GTSNPN, SVGIG (reference sequence). The CDR3 runs 15 residues. The CDR3 loop reads CAWEEQGYSYNEQFF. The CDR3 coding sequence is TGTGCCTGGGAGGAACAAGGGTATTCCTACAATGAGCAGTTCTTC.

This clone was recorded only once. This sequence joins TRBV5-1 and TRBJ2-7; maybe TRBD2 (5 bases). The V gene lost 2 bases and the J gene lost 0 bases, with 12 bases spanning the gap. Germline lookup yields CDR1 SGHRS and CDR2 YFSETQ. The length of the CDR3 is 15 residues. In nucleotides, the CDR3 is TGCGCCAGCAGCTTACAAACGGGAAGCTCCTACGAGCAGTACTTC. Amino acid sequence: CASSLQTGSSYEQYF.

The chain joins TRBV5-6 to TRBJ2-7, with no clear D. Germline CDR1 SGHDT, CDR2 YYEEEE. V lost 4 bases and J 0 bases, leaving 11 bases between the germline ends. The CDR3 sequence is 14 residues long. Written as DNA, the CDR3 is TGTGCCAGCAGCCGACGGCAGTTCTCCTACGAGCAGTACTTC. Its translation is CASSRRQFSYEQYF.

The V and J genes are TRBV7-2 and TRBJ2-3; 10 nucleotides line up with TRBD2. V lost 4 bases, J lost 4 bases, and 11 bases stayed unmatched. Germline CDR1 is SGHTA and CDR2 is FQGNSA. The CDR3 runs to 17 residues. The CDR3 sequence is CASSSREALAGADTQYF. DNA of the CDR3: TGTGCCAGCAGCTCCAGGGAAGCGCTAGCGGGAGCAGATACGCAGTATTTT.

As for this clone: Sequence at one end of the junction differs from germline and may be a read error. This sample also contains other DNA sequences that code for the same CDR3. The V call is TRBV10-3, the J call TRBJ2-7; TRBD2 agrees at 9 bases. From germline, CDR1 is ENHRY and CDR2 SYGVKD. The CDR3 has 14 amino acids. In nucleotides, the CDR3 is TGTGCCATCAGTGGGCTAGCGGGGTTCGCCGAGCAGTACTTT. This encodes CAISGLAGFAEQYF.

This clone came up a few times. This specimen includes other DNA sequences encoding the same CDR3. The CDR3 region has the DNA TGCAGTGCTAGCCTCGCGGAGACCCAGTACTTC. It translates to CSASLAETQYF. V and J are TRBV20-1 and TRBJ2-5; no clear D. V was clipped by 3 bases and J by 5 bases, with 7 bases between them. Germline-derived CDR1 and CDR2 are DFQATT and SNEGSKA (reference sequence). The CDR3 runs 11 residues.

The chain carries TRBV4-1 and TRBJ2-5, with D possibly matching TRBD2 (5 bases). Per germline, CDR1 MGHRA and CDR2 YSYEKL. Trimming removed 4 bases from V and 4 bases from J, with 25 bases in between. The CDR3 contains 18 residues. This CDR3 is CASSLQALAILPGETQYF. DNA of the CDR3: TGCGCCAGCAGCCTTCAAGCTTTAGCGATCCTACCGGGAGAGACCCAGTACTTC.

The CDR3 nucleotides read TGTGCCAGCAGCTTTATAACAGGGGCCTACAATGAGCAGTTCTTC. This gives the protein CASSFITGAYNEQFF. This chain joins TRBV7-3 and TRBJ2-1, with 7 bases lining up with TRBD1. CDR3 length: 15 residues. Per germline, CDR1 SGHTA and CDR2 FQGTGA. With 3 bases clipped from V and 2 bases from J, the junction kept 4 bases outside the gene matches.

This rearrangement joins TRBV5-4 to TRBJ2-7, with D maybe TRBD1 (6 bases). The CDR3 runs 13 residues. V was cut by 2 bases and J by 5 bases, with 11 bases left in between. Germline values: CDR1 SGHNT, CDR2 YYREEE (reference sequence). CDR3 protein: CASSLTRTDEQYF. For the CDR3, the DNA is TGTGCCAGCAGCTTAACACGGACAGACGAGCAGTACTTC.

Points on this clone: This CDR3 is also generated by other DNA sequences in the sample. CDR3 region: CASSFGGNTEAFF. The DNA of the CDR3 is TGTGCCAGCAGCTTCGGGGGGAACACTGAAGCTTTCTTT. The genes are TRBV7-2 and TRBJ1-1; D may be TRBD1 (5 bases). Trimming took off 3 bases at V and 1 base at J, with 6 bases between the two ends. The germline gives CDR1 SGHTA, CDR2 FQGNSA. The CDR3 has 13 residues.